The 10 T cell receptor beta chains below were found in one sample sequenced in a study of blood T cell repertoires in COVID-19. Libraries were prepared by immunoSEQ multiplex PCR; TCRdb keeps only in-frame clonotypes and omits some of them. The sample contains around 200,000 clones, roughly 86% of which appear only once. The sequenced sample was PBMCs or T cells enriched from blood (not recorded which). These TCRs come from a man in his forties with acute COVID-19.

The chain recombines TRBV9 with TRBJ1-5, with no clear D. V lost 4 bases, J lost 8 bases, and 22 bases lay in between. The germline gives CDR1 SGDLS, CDR2 YYNGEE. The CDR3 runs to 16 residues. The CDR3 DNA reads as TGTGCCAGCAGCCCCAGCGAGGTGGACGGCGGGGAGCCCCAGCATTTT. Translated: CASSPSEVDGGEPQHF.

The chain recombines TRBV20-1 with TRBJ2-3, with D unclear. V lost 0 bases and J 8 bases, leaving 3 bases between the germline ends. The germline gives CDR1 DFQATT, CDR2 SNEGSKA (reference sequence). This CDR3 is built from 10 residues. Here the CDR3 DNA reads TGCAGTGCTAGAGATCGTACGCAGTATTTT. Amino acid sequence: CSARDRTQYF.

Notes on this clone: In the same sample, other DNA sequences code for this CDR3. The chain has TRBV5-1 and TRBJ2-3; D not resolved. There are 14 residues in the CDR3. Germline loops: CDR1 SGHRS, CDR2 YFSETQ. V was shortened by 1 base and J by 1 base, with 7 bases between the two germline ends. The CDR3 DNA sequence: TGCGCCAGCAGCTTGACCGCAGGCACAGATACGCAGTATTTT. Translation: CASSLTAGTDTQYF.

This chain connects TRBV2 to TRBJ2-5; D remains unclear. The CDR3 has 13 amino acids. V was shortened by 3 bases and J by 2 bases, with 7 bases between the two germline ends. The germline V gene has CDR1 SNHLY and CDR2 FYNNEI. CDR3 nucleotide sequence: TGTGCCAGCAGTGATATCGGGCAAGAGACCCAGTACTTC. This codes for CASSDIGQETQYF. The full variable domain, rest sourced from reference TRBV2 and TRBJ2-5, is EPEVTQTPSHQVTQMGQEVILRCVPISNHLYFYWYRQILGQKVEFLVSFYNNEISEKSEIFDDQFSVERPDGSNFTLKIRSTKLEDSAMYFCASSDIGQETQYFGPGTRLLVL.

This chain connects TRBV28 to TRBJ1-2; 7 nucleotides align to TRBD1. The V gene's germline CDR1 is MDHEN and CDR2 SYDVKM. CDR3 length equals 12 residues. The V and J ends lost 5 bases and 9 bases, in that order; junction bases with no gene match: 6. This CDR3 is CASSPPDRSYTF. The DNA for the CDR3 is TGTGCCAGCAGTCCCCCGGACAGGAGCTACACCTTC.

About this clone: This clone may be a read error of a much larger clone one base away. The chain is built from TRBV7-8 and TRBJ2-3; no firm D call. Germline loops: CDR1 SGHVS, CDR2 FQNEAQ. The CDR3 runs 12 residues. Trimming took 5 bases from V and 4 from J, leaving 7 bases between them. CDR3 DNA: TGTGCCAGCAGCCAAAGCCCAGATACGCAGTATTTT. Amino acids: CASSQSPDTQYF.

This rearrangement joins TRBV11-3 to TRBJ2-1, with D possibly TRBD2 on 5 matching bases. V dropped 5 bases and J dropped 7 bases, with 18 bases sitting between them. CDR1 is SGHNT and CDR2 is YENEEA in the germline V gene. The CDR3 covers 15 residues. DNA of the CDR3: TGTGCCAGCAGCGAGGGCACAAATGAGGTAAATGAGCAGTTCTTC. As protein: CASSEGTNEVNEQFF.

In its sample, this clone was seen once. The chain combines TRBV27 with TRBJ2-1, with 13 bases lining up with TRBD2. The V gene end was trimmed by 6 bases and the J gene end by 7 bases; junction bases not matched to a gene: 9. Germline CDR1 MNHEY, CDR2 SMNVEV (reference sequence). The CDR3 is made up of 16 amino acids. CDR3 DNA: TGTGCCAGCAGCCAAGCCGGGACTAGCGGGACTAATGAGCAGTTCTTC. It encodes CASSQAGTSGTNEQFF.

The V and J genes are TRBV30 and TRBJ1-3, with 8 nucleotides matching TRBD1. The ends lost 2 bases at V and 8 bases at J; junction bases unmatched: 8. The germline gives CDR1 GTSNPN, CDR2 SVGIG (reference sequence). CDR3 length equals 14 residues. CDR3 region: CAWSIGQGVDTIYF. DNA of the CDR3: TGTGCCTGGAGTATCGGACAGGGAGTGGACACCATATATTTT.

The rearrangement joins TRBV2 to TRBJ2-7; tentative D call: TRBD1 (6 bases). CDR3 length: 14 residues. The ends were cut back, 6 bases at V and 1 base at J, with 13 bases in the middle. From germline, CDR1 is SNHLY and CDR2 FYNNEI. The CDR3 region is CASRWGHGSYEQYF. DNA for the CDR3: TGTGCCAGCAGATGGGGACATGGGTCCTACGAGCAGTACTTC.